Following are 21 T cell receptor beta chains from one sample sequenced in a study of long-term antiretroviral therapy in people with HIV. Researchers ran immunoSEQ v3.0 at survey level. Sequencing was performed with immunoSEQ multiplex PCR; in TCRdb, only in-frame clones are kept and a portion is missing. The repertoire holds about 33,000 clones, with 95% to 98% as singletons. The specimen was unsorted PBMCs, collected 6.9 years after starting antiretroviral therapy. These receptors all come from a man aged 25 to 40 with HIV.

The CDR3 sequence is CASSLGSETQYF. DNA for the CDR3: TGTGCCAGCAGCTTAGGTTCAGAGACCCAGTACTTC. The rearrangement links TRBV7-2 to TRBJ2-5; no firm D call. Trimming cost V 1 base and J 4 bases, with 4 bases left between them. This CDR3 contains 12 residues. Germline V gene lookup returns CDR1 SGHTA and CDR2 FQGNSA.

The chain employs TRBV19 and TRBJ1-2, with 8 bases lining up with TRBD1. From germline, CDR1 is LNHDA and CDR2 SQIVND (reference sequence). Trimming took 7 bases from V and 3 from J; bases not matched to a gene: 7. The CDR3 is made up of 14 amino acids. The CDR3 protein is CASTDQGADYGYTF. The CDR3 DNA sequence: TGTGCCAGTACCGACCAGGGGGCAGACTATGGCTACACCTTC.

This sequence joins TRBV9 and TRBJ2-5, with D tentatively TRBD2 (5 bases). CDR3 size: 12 residues. The germline V gene encodes CDR1 SGDLS and CDR2 YYNGEE. Trimming pared 4 bases from V and 5 bases from J, leaving 9 bases between. In DNA, the CDR3 is TGTGCCAGCAGCTTAAGAGGGGAGACCCAGTACTTC. This gives the protein CASSLRGETQYF.

This chain's CDR3 is CASKGLGGYEQYF. The CDR3 DNA sequence: TGTGCCAGCAAAGGACTCGGGGGGTACGAGCAGTACTTC. The gene calls are TRBV27 and TRBJ2-7; 7 nucleotides agree with TRBD2. The CDR3 has 13 residues. The ends lost 7 bases at V and 4 bases at J; junction bases unmatched: 7. Germline loops: CDR1 MNHEY, CDR2 SMNVEV (reference sequence).

The chain joins TRBV10-2 to TRBJ2-7; weak D call: TRBD2 (6 bases). The V and J ends lost 5 bases and 6 bases respectively, with 14 bases between them. The CDR3 loop spans 13 amino acids. In germline, CDR1 is WSHSY, CDR2 SAAADI. The CDR3 DNA reads TGCGCCAGCAGTCACGGTCTTAGCGGCGAGCAGTACTTC. It codes for CASSHGLSGEQYF.

This sequence joins TRBV2 and TRBJ1-5; 7 bases line up with TRBD1. This CDR3 is built from 15 residues. V was pared by 5 bases and J by 7 bases, with 11 bases of the junction left unmatched. In germline, CDR1 is SNHLY, CDR2 FYNNEI. For the CDR3, the DNA is TGTGCCAGCAGTCCCGACAGGGTGTCTACGCAGCCCCAGCATTTT. Its protein product is CASSPDRVSTQPQHF.

The V call is TRBV29-1, the J call TRBJ1-2, with 7 bases aligning to TRBD1. This CDR3 is built from 11 residues. Germline trimming cut 4 bases from V and 7 bases from J; bases unmatched to any gene: 3. Germline assignment: CDR1 SQVTM and CDR2 ANQGSEA. CDR3 sequence: CSVGQGLGYTF. The CDR3 nucleotides read TGCAGCGTTGGACAGGGACTTGGCTACACCTTC.

V is TRBV7-8 and J is TRBJ1-2, with a tentative D call TRBD1 (5 bases). This CDR3 spans 14 amino acids. Germline V gene data show CDR1 as SGHVS and CDR2 as FQNEAQ. V gave up 4 bases and J gave up 5 bases, with 14 bases separating them. The CDR3, as DNA: TGTGCCAGCAGCTCCCTACCGACAGATTATGGCTACACCTTC. Protein: CASSSLPTDYGYTF.

The rearrangement links TRBV6-5 to TRBJ1-4, with D unclear. The germline V and J ends were trimmed by 4 bases and 7 bases, with 16 bases remaining between them. The CDR3 spans 15 residues. CDR1 MNHEY and CDR2 SVGAGI come from the germline V gene. The CDR3 sequence: CASSSSVRLGEKLFF. DNA of the CDR3: TGTGCCAGCAGTTCGTCAGTCCGCCTCGGTGAAAAACTGTTTTTT.

The chain couples TRBV5-6 to TRBJ2-3; D is unresolved. The length of the CDR3 is 13 residues. Germline CDR1 is SGHDT and CDR2 is YYEEEE. Trimming removed 0 bases at V and 4 bases at J, with 6 bases between. CDR3 coding DNA: TGTGCCAGCAGCTTGGAGGACCCAGATACGCAGTATTTT. This codes for CASSLEDPDTQYF.

This rearrangement joins TRBV7-8 to TRBJ2-7; 9 bases are a match to TRBD2. Germline V gene sequence: CDR1 SGHVS, CDR2 FQNEAQ. The CDR3 sequence is 14 residues long. J gave up 2 bases and V 3 bases, and 2 bases lay outside the gene matches. The CDR3 region is CASSLASGAYEQYF. CDR3 sequence (DNA): TGTGCCAGCAGCTTGGCTAGCGGGGCCTACGAGCAGTACTTC.

This chain joins TRBV5-6 and TRBJ2-1; D tentatively reads TRBD1 or TRBD2 (6 bases each). Trimming cost V 0 bases and J 3 bases, with 10 bases left between them. CDR3 length: 15 amino acids. Germline V CDR1 and CDR2: SGHDT, YYEEEE. The CDR3 is CASSLGGALYNEQFF. Written as DNA, the CDR3 is TGTGCCAGCAGCTTGGGGGGGGCTCTCTACAATGAGCAGTTCTTC.

V and J are TRBV6-1 and TRBJ1-5, with a possible D match to TRBD1 (6 bases). There are 14 residues in the CDR3. The ends were cut back, 6 bases at V and 2 bases at J, with 11 bases in the middle. CDR1 is MNHNS and CDR2 is SASEGT in the germline V gene. As DNA, the CDR3 is TGTGCCAGCAGACAGGGTTGGGGCAATCAGCCCCAGCATTTT. The encoded protein is CASRQGWGNQPQHF.

The CDR3 DNA follows: TGTGCCTGGAGTGACCCCCCGGATCCCGTCCTTAACACCATATATTTT. Translated, it gives CAWSDPPDPVLNTIYF. J is TRBJ1-3 and V is TRBV30; D is unclear. The ends were cut back, 1 base at V and 7 bases at J, with 20 bases in the middle. Germline-derived CDR1 and CDR2 are GTSNPN and SVGIG (reference sequence). The CDR3 is 16 residues long.

The chain carries TRBV7-6 and TRBJ1-4; 9 positions match TRBD1. This CDR3 contains 17 residues. The germline CDR1 and CDR2 sequences are SGHVS and FNYEAQ. V lost 0 bases, J lost 6 bases, and 8 bases stayed unmatched. In DNA form, the CDR3 reads TGTGCCAGCAGCTTAGCGCTTCACACAGGGGGCGATGAAAAACTGTTTTTT. Translation: CASSLALHTGGDEKLFF. Filled out from reference TRBV7-6 and TRBJ1-4, the complete variable domain reads GAGVSQSPRYKVTKRGQDVALRCDPISGHVSLYWYRQALGQGPEFLTYFNYEAQQDKSGLPNDRFSAERPEGSISTLTIQRTEQRDSAMYRCASSLALHTGGDEKLFFGSGTQLSVL.

This clone came up once. The chain joins TRBV6-5 to TRBJ1-2; TRBD1 might be the D (5 bases). Per the germline V gene, CDR1 is MNHEY and CDR2 is SVGAGI. With 2 bases removed from V and 8 bases from J, the gap between germline ends came to 15 bases. This CDR3 is 14 amino acids long. CDR3 DNA sequence: TGTGCCAGCAGTTACGGAGGGCAGGGAGGCGGCTACACCTTC. It translates to CASSYGGQGGGYTF.

The chain is built from TRBV7-9 and TRBJ2-2; 7 nucleotides align to TRBD1. This CDR3 contains 15 residues. V shed 5 bases, J shed 2 bases, and the junction held 5 bases outside the gene matches. Germline loops: CDR1 SEHNR, CDR2 FQNEAQ (reference sequence). CDR3 sequence (DNA): TGTGCCAGCAGCAGGGGGCAGAGTAACACCGGGGAGCTGTTTTTT. Its translation: CASSRGQSNTGELFF.

The V and J genes are TRBV4-3 and TRBJ2-1; D unresolved. The CDR3 consists of 17 residues. The V gene's germline CDR1 is LGHNA and CDR2 YSLEER. Trimming left V 0 bases short and J 0 bases short, with 12 bases between. The CDR3 is CASSQDLGRSSYNEQFF. The CDR3 DNA reads as TGCGCCAGCAGCCAAGATCTGGGCCGAAGCTCCTACAATGAGCAGTTCTTC.

V is TRBV7-8 and J is TRBJ2-1, with D possibly TRBD2 on 5 matching bases. This CDR3 region has 15 residues. From germline, CDR1 is SGHVS and CDR2 FQNEAQ. Trimming removed 4 bases from V and 5 bases from J, with 15 bases in between. CDR3 DNA: TGTGCCAGCAGCTCCAAGCGGACCCGCAACAATGAGCAGTTCTTC. Protein: CASSSKRTRNNEQFF.

V is TRBV11-2 and J is TRBJ2-5; D is unclear. The V gene's germline CDR1 is SGHAT and CDR2 FQNNGV. Trimming shortened V by 5 bases and J by 7 bases, and 14 bases separated the two germline ends. The CDR3 consists of 13 residues. The DNA for the CDR3 is TGTGCCAGCAGCCTGGGTGGTGATACGACCCAGTACTTC. It is translated as CASSLGGDTTQYF. Supplemented by reference TRBV11-2 and TRBJ2-5, the full variable domain reads EAGVAQSPRYKIIEKRQSVAFWCNPISGHATLYWYQQILGQGPKLLIQFQNNGVVDDSQLPKDRFSAERLKGVDSTLKIQPAKLEDSAVYLCASSLGGDTTQYFGPGTRLLVL.

The chain uses TRBV7-2 and TRBJ2-1; the D is unclear. Trimming removed 4 bases at V and 7 bases at J, with 17 bases between. The CDR3 has 15 amino acids. The germline V gene encodes CDR1 SGHTA and CDR2 FQGNSA. The CDR3 spells CASSSRPLGGNEQFF. CDR3 coding DNA: TGTGCCAGCAGCTCCAGACCCCTAGGTGGAAATGAGCAGTTCTTC.